The following is a TCR beta chain sequence with its context. This sample stems from a study of control samples from healthy donors and cancer patients. Here immunoSEQ multiplex PCR was the method, and the copy in TCRdb shows in-frame clones only, minus some. Of about 130,000 clones listed, about nine tenths are singletons. Sequencing input: blood. The clonotype was recovered from a man aged 18 to 29 in good health.

The CDR3 is CASSPRLAPYEQYV. The CDR3 DNA is TGTGCCAGCAGCCCCAGACTAGCCCCCTACGAGCAGTACGTC. V and J are TRBV7-9 and TRBJ2-7; TRBD2 matches at 7 bases. The CDR3 runs to 14 residues. From germline, CDR1 is SEHNR and CDR2 FQNEAQ (reference sequence). The V gene end was trimmed by 5 bases and the J gene end by 2 bases; junction bases not matched to a gene: 6.